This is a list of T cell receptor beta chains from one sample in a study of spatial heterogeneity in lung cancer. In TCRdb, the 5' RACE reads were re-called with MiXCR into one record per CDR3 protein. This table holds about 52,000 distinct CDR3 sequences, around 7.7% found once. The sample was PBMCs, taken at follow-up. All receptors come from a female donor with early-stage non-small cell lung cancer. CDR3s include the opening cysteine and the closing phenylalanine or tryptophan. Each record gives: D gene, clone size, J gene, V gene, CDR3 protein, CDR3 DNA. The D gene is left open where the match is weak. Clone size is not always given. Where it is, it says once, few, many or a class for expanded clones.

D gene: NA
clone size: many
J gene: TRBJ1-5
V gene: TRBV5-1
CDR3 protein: CASSLGGRRNQPQHF
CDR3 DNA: TGCGCCAGCAGCTTGGGCGGCCGGCGGAATCAGCCCCAGCATTTT

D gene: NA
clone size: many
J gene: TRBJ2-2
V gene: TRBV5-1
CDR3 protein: CASSSGDTGELFF
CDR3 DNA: TGCGCCAGCAGCTCCGGGGACACCGGGGAGCTGTTTTTT

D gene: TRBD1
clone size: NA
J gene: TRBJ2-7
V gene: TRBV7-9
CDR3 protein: CASSLVPGGDRGIYEQYF
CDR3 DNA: TGTGCCAGCAGCTTAGTCCCAGGCGGGGACAGGGGGATTTACGAGCAGTACTTC

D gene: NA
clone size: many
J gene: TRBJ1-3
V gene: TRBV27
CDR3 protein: CASRRIDGNTIYF
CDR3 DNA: TGTGCCAGCAGAAGGATAGACGGAAACACCATATATTTT

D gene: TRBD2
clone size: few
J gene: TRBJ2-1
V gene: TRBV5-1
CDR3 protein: CASSRSVATSGGIEQFF
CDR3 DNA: TGCGCCAGCAGCCGAAGCGTGGCGACTAGCGGGGGAATTGAGCAGTTCTTC

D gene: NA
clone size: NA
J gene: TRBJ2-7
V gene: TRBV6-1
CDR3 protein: CASSSGPLLGEQYF
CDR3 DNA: TGTGCCAGCAGCTCGGGACCGCTTTTAGGTGAGCAGTACTTC

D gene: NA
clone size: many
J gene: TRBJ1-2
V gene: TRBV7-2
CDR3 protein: CASSVDRRGYTF
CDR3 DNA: TGTGCCAGCAGCGTGGACAGACGAGGCTACACCTTC

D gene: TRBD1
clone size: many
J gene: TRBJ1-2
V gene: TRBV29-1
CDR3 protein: CSVLRDRGVAGAYGYTF
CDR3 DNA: TGCAGCGTGCTCCGGGACAGGGGCGTCGCTGGGGCCTATGGCTACACCTTC

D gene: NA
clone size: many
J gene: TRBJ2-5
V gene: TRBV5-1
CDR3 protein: CASSLSQPQETQYF
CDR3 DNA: TGCGCCAGCAGCTTGAGCCAGCCCCAAGAGACCCAGTACTTC

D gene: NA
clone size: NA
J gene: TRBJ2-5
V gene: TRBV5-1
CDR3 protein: CASSPEDPFQETQYF
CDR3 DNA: TGCGCCAGCAGCCCGGAGGATCCTTTCCAAGAGACCCAGTACTTC